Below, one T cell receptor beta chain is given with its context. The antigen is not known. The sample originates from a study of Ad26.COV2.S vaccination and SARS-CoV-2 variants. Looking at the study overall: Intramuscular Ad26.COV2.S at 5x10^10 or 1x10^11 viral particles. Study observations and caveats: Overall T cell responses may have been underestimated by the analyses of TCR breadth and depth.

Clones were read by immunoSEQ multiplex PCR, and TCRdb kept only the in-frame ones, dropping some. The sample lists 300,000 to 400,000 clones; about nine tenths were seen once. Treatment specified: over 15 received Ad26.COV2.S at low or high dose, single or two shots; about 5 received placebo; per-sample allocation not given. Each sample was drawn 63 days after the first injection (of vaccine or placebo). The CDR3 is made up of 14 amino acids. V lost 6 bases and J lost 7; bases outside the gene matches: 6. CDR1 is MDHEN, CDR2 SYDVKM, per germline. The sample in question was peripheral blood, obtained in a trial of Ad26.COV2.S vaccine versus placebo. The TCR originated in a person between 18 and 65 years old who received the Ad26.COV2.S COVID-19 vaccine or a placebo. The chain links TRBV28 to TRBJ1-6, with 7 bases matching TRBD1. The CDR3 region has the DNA TGTGCCAGCAGGACGACAGGGTTGAATTCACCCCTCCACTTT. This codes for CASRTTGLNSPLHF.